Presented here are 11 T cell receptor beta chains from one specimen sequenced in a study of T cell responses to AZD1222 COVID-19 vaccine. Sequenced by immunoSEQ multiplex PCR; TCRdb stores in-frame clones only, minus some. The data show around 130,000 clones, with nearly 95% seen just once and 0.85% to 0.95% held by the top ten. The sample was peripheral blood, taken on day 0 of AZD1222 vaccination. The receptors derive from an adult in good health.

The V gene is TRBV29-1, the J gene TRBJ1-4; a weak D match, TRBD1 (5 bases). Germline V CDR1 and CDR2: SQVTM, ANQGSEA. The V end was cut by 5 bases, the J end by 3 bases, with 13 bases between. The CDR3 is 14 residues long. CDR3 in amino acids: CSVSGIDANEKLFF. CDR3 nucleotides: TGCAGCGTTTCAGGGATTGATGCTAATGAAAAACTGTTTTTT. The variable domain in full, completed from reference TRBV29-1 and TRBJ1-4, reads SAVISQKPSRDICQRGTSLTIQCQVDSQVTMMFWYRQQPGQSLTLIATANQGSEATYESGFVIDKFPISRPNLTFSTLTVSNMSPEDSSIYLCSVSGIDANEKLFFGSGTQLSVL.

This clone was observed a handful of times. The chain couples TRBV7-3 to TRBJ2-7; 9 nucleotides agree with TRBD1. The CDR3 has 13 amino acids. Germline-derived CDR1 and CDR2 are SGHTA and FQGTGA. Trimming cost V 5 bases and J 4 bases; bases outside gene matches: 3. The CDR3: CASSTGTGYEQYF. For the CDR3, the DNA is TGTGCCAGCAGCACCGGGACAGGGTACGAGCAGTACTTC.

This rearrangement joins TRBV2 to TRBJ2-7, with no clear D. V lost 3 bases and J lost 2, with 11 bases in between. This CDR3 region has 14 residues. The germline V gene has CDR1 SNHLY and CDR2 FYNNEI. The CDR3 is CASSDSRVPYEQYF. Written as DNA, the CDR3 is TGTGCCAGCAGTGACAGCCGGGTCCCCTACGAGCAGTACTTC.

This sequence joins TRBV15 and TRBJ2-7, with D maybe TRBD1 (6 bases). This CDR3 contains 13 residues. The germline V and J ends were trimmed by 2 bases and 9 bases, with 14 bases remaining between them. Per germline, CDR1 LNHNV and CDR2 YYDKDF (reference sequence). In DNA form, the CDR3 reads TGTGCCACCAGCAGACCGGGACACCTAAGGCAGTACTTC. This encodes CATSRPGHLRQYF.

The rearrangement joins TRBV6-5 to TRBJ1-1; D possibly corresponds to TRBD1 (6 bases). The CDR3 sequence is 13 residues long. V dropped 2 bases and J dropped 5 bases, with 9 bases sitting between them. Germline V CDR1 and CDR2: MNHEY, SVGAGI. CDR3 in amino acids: CASSYGGSTEAFF. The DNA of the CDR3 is TGTGCCAGCAGTTACGGGGGCTCGACTGAAGCTTTCTTT.

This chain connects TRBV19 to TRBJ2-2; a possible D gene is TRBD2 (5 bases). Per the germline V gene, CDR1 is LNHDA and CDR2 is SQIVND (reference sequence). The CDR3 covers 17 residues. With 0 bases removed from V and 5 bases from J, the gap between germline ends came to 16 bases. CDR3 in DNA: TGTGCCAGTAGTATAGATCTGTGCTACGCGGGTACCGGGGAGCTGTTTTTT. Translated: CASSIDLCYAGTGELFF.

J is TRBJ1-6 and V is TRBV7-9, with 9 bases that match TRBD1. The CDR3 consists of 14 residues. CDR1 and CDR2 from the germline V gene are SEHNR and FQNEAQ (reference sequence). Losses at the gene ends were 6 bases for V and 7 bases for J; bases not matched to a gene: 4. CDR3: CASSFGQGNSPLHF. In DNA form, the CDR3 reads TGTGCCAGCAGTTTTGGACAGGGGAATTCACCCCTCCACTTT.

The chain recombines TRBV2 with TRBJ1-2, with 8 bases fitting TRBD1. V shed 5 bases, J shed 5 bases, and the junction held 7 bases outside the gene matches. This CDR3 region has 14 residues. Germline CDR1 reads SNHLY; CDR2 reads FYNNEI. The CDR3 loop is CASSYQGAEYGYTF. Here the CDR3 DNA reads TGTGCCAGCAGTTACCAGGGGGCTGAGTATGGCTACACCTTC.

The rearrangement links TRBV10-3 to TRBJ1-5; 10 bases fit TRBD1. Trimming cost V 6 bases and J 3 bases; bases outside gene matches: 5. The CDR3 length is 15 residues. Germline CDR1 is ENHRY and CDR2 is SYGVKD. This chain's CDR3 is CAISLGQGNNQPQHF. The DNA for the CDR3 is TGTGCCATCAGCCTGGGACAGGGGAACAATCAGCCCCAGCATTTT.

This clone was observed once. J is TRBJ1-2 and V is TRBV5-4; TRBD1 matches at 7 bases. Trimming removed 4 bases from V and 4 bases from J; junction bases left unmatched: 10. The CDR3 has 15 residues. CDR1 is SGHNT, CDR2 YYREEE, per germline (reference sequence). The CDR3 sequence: CASSPLGQAIYGYTF. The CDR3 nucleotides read TGTGCCAGCAGCCCCCTTGGACAGGCGATCTATGGCTACACCTTC.

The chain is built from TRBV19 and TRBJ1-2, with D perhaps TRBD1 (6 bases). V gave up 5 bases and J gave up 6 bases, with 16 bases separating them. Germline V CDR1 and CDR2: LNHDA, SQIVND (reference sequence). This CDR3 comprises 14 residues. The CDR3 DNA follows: TGTGCCAGTAGTGTATCCGGGACACCCAATGGCTACACCTTC. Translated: CASSVSGTPNGYTF.